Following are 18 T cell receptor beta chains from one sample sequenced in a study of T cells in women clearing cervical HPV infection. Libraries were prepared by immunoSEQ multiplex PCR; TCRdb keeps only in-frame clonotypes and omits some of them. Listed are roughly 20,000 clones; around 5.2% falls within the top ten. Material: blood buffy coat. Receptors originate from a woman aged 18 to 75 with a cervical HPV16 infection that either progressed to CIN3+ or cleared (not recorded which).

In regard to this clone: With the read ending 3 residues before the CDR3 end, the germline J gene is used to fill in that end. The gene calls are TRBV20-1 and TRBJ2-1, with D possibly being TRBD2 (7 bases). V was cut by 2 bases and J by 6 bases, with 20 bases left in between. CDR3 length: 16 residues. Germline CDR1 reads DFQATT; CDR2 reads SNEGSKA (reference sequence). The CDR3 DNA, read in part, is TGCAGTGCTAGACGTCGCGGGGGACATGTCCTCAATGAG. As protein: CSARRRGGHVLNE. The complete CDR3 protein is CSARRRGGHVLNEQFF.

This chain's CDR3 is CAWSRLAGGITGELFF. The sequenced part of the CDR3 DNA is TGTGCCTGGAGCCGACTAGCGGGGGGTATCACCGGGGAG. The chain has TRBV30 and TRBJ2-2; TRBD2 agrees at 13 bases. The read ends 3 residues before the CDR3 terminus; that terminus is restored from the germline J gene. The germline V gene encodes CDR1 GTSNPN and CDR2 SVGIG (reference sequence). V dropped 3 bases and J dropped 4; count of bases not matched to a gene: 5. This CDR3 is built from 16 residues.

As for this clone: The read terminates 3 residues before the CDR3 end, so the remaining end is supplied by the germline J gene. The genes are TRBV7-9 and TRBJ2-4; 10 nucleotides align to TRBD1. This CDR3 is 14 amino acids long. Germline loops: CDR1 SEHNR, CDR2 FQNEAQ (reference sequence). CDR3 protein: CASSSDRGLYGQYF. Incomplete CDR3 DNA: TGTGCCAGCAGCTCCGACAGGGGGCTCTATGGT.

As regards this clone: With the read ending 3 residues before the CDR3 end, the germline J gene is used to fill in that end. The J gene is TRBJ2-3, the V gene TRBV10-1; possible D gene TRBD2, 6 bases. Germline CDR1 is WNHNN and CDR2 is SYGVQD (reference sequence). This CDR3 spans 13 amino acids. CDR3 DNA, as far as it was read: TGCGCCAGCAGAGCGGGCGGGCAAGAGACG. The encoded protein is CASRAGGQET. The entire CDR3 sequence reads CASRAGGQETQYF.

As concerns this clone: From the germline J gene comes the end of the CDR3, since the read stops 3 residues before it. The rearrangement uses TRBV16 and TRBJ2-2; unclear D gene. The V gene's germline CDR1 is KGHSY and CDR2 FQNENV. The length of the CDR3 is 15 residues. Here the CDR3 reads CASSQGVATNKKLFF. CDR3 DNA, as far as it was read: TGTGCCAGCAGCCAGGGTGTTGCAACTAATAAAAAG.

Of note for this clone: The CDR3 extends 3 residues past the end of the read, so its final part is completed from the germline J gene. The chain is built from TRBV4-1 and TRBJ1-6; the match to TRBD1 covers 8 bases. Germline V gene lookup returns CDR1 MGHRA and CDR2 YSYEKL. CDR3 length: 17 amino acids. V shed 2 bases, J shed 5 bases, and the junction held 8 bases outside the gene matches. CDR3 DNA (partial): TGCGCCAGCAGCCAATGGGGGGGGACAGGCGATAATTCACCC. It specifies CASSQWGGTGDNSP. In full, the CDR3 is CASSQWGGTGDNSPLHF.

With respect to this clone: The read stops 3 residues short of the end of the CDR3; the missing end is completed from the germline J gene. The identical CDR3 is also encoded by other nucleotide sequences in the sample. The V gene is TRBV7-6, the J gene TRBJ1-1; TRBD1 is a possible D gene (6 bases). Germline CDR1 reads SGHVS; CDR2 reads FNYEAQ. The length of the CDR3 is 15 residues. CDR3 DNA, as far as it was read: TGTGCCAGCAGCTTAGAGGCGGGGGGCCTTGAGACA. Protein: CASSLEAGGLET. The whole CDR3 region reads CASSLEAGGLETAFF.

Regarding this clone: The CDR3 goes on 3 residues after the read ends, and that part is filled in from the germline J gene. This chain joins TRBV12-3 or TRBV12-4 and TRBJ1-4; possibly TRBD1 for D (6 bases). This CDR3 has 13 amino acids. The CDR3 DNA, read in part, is TGTGCCAGCAGTCCACTTAGGGGGGGACCA. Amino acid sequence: CASSPLRGGP. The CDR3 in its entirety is CASSPLRGGPLFF.

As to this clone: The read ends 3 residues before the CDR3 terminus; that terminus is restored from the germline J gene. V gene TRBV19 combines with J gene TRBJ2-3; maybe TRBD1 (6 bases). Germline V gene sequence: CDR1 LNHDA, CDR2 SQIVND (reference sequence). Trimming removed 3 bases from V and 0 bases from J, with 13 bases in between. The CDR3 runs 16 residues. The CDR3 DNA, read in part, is TGTGCCAGTAGTATTGTGGGGGCCCCTAGCACAGATACG. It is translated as CASSIVGAPSTDT. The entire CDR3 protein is CASSIVGAPSTDTQYF.

The DNA read from the CDR3 is TGTGCCAGCAGCTCTCGTCTGACAGGGGTAGATGAG. The encoded protein is CASSSRLTGVDE. The entire CDR3 protein is CASSSRLTGVDEQFF. J is TRBJ2-1 and V is TRBV7-3, with 8 bases identical to TRBD1. The read stops 3 residues short of the end of the CDR3; the missing end is completed from the germline J gene. CDR1 SGHTA and CDR2 FQGTGA come from the germline V gene. The J segment lost 8 bases and the V segment lost 4 bases, leaving 10 bases of the junction unmatched. The CDR3 has 15 residues.

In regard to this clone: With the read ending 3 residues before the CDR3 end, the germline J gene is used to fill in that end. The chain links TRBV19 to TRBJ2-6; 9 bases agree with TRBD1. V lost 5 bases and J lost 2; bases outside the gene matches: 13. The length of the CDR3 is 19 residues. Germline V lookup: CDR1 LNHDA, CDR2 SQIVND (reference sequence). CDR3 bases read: TGTGCCAGTAGTTCCGGGACAGGGCGGTCTGTAGCTGGGGCCAACGTC. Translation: CASSSGTGRSVAGANV. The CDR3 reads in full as CASSSGTGRSVAGANVLTF.

The CDR3 DNA, read in part, is TGTGCCAGCAGCTTCCTGACAGGGTTGGAGACC. It specifies CASSFLTGLET. The full CDR3 sequence reads CASSFLTGLETQYF. The chain recombines TRBV5-6 with TRBJ2-5; 7 bases line up with TRBD1. The CDR3 end lies 3 residues beyond the end of the read and is filled in from the germline J gene. V shed 2 bases and J 5 bases; nucleotides not matched to a gene: 6. This CDR3 spans 14 amino acids. Germline assignment: CDR1 SGHDT and CDR2 YYEEEE.

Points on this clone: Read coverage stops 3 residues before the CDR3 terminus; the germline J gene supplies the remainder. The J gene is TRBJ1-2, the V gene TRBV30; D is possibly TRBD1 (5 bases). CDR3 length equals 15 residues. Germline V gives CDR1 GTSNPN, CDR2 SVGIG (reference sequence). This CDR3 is CAWSGASGATDTYTF. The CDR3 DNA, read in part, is TGTGCCTGGAGTGGGGCTAGCGGGGCAACAGATACC.

The covered CDR3 bases are TGCGCCAGCAGCGCCACGGGACAGTCTAGTTCACCA. This encodes CASSATGQSSSP. The entire CDR3 protein is CASSATGQSSSPLFF. The chain is built from TRBV5-1 and TRBJ1-4, with 7 bases that match TRBD1. The sequenced fragment ends 3 residues before the CDR3 boundary, so the rest is inferred from the germline J gene. The germline CDR1 and CDR2 sequences are SGHRS and YFSETQ. This CDR3 comprises 15 residues.

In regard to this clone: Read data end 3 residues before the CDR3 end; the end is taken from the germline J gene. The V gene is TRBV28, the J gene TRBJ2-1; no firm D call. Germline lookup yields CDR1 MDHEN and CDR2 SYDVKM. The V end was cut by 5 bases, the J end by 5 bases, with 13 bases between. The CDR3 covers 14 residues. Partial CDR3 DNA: TGTGCCAGCAGTCCCAATCCTAGAGACAATGAG. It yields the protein CASSPNPRDNE. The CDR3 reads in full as CASSPNPRDNEQFF.

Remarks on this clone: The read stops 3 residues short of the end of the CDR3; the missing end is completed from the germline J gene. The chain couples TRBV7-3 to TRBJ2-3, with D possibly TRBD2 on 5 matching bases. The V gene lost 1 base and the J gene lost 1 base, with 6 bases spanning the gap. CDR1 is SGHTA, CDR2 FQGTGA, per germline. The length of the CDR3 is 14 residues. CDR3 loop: CASSLIGGTDTQYF. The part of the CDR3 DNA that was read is TGTGCCAGCAGCTTAATCGGGGGCACAGATACG.

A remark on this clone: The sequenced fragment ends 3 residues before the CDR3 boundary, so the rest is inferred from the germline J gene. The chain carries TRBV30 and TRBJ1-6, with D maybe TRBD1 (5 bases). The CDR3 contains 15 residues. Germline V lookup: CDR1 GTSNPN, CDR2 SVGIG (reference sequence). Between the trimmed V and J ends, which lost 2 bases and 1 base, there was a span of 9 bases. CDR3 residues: CAWSTGGSYNSPLHF. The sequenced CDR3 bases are TGTGCCTGGAGTACCGGGGGATCCTATAATTCACCC. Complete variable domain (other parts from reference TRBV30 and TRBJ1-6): SQTIHQWPATLVQPVGSPLSLECTVEGTSNPNLYWYRQAAGRGLQLLFYSVGIGQISSEVPQNLSASRPQDRQFILSSKKLLLSDSGFYLCAWSTGGSYNSPLHFGNGTRLTVT.

The sequenced CDR3 bases are TGCGCCAGCAGTAGGAGACTAGGGTCCGCCGGGGAG. Its translation: CASSRRLGSAGE. The entire CDR3 protein is CASSRRLGSAGELFF. The chain has TRBV5-1 and TRBJ2-2, with D possibly matching TRBD2 (6 bases). Coverage ceases 3 residues before the CDR3 finishes, and the germline J gene fills in the end. Germline-derived CDR1 and CDR2 are SGHRS and YFSETQ. The CDR3 runs to 15 residues. Trimming removed 5 bases at V and 6 bases at J, with 17 bases between. The whole variable domain, remainder taken from reference TRBV5-1 and TRBJ2-2, is KAGVTQTPRYLIKTRGQQVTLSCSPISGHRSVSWYQQTPGQGLQFLFEYFSETQRNKGNFPGRFSGRQFSNSRSEMNVSTLELGDSALYLCASSRRLGSAGELFFGEGSRLTVL.